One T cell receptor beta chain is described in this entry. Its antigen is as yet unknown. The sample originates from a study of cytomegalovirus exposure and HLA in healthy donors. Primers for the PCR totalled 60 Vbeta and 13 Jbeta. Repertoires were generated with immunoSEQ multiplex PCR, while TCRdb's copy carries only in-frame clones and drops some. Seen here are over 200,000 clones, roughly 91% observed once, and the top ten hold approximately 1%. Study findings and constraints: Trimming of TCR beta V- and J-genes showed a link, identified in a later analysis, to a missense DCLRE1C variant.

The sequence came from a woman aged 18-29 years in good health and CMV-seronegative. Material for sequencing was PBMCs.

The CDR3 region is CASSMGGLAGAFEQYF. CDR3 nucleotide sequence: TGTGCCAGTAGTATGGGAGGACTAGCGGGCGCCTTCGAGCAGTACTTC. The chain joins TRBV19 to TRBJ2-7; 11 nucleotides agree with TRBD2. The CDR3 totals 16 residues. Unmatched junction bases numbered 10, after V lost 3 bases and J lost 6 bases. The germline CDR1 and CDR2 sequences are LNHDA and SQIVND (reference sequence).